This TCR beta chain was obtained from a study of blood T cell repertoires in COVID-19. CDR1 and CDR2 (germline): SNHLY, FYNNEI. The CDR3 totals 13 residues. The V end was cut by 4 bases, the J end by 5 bases, with 9 bases between. TCRdb's table, derived via immunoSEQ multiplex PCR, lists solely in-frame clones and lacks some. The sample has 300,000 to 350,000 clones, around 90% seen once; the top ten hold 6.8%. What was sequenced was peripheral blood. This receptor was identified in a woman in her thirties with COVID-19, enrolled during active disease. The chain employs TRBV2 and TRBJ1-5; D remains ambiguous. The CDR3 sequence: CASSVTRDQPQHF. In nucleotides, the CDR3 is TGTGCCAGCAGTGTTACGCGGGATCAGCCCCAGCATTTT. Full variable domain (remainder filled in from reference TRBV2 and TRBJ1-5): EPEVTQTPSHQVTQMGQEVILRCVPISNHLYFYWYRQILGQKVEFLVSFYNNEISEKSEIFDDQFSVERPDGSNFTLKIRSTKLEDSAMYFCASSVTRDQPQHFGDGTRLSIL.